This TCR beta chain was observed in a study of T-cell reconstitution after alpha-beta-depleted transplantation in children. Researchers prepared the TCRbeta library using unique molecular identifiers, the study reports. Each CDR3 protein gets one entry after TCRdb re-called the PCR reads with MiXCR. Among 600,000 to 700,000 distinct CDR3 sequences listed, 15% to 20% were seen once. Sequencing used PBMCs from the stem cell graft donor, obtained from the stem cell graft. The TCR was taken from a human donor who donated a stem cell graft to a child with acute myeloid leukemia.

The CDR3 bases are TGTGCCAGCAGCTTAGCGGGACCCTCGGGAGCTTTCTTT. It codes for CASSLAGPSGAFF. This sequence joins TRBV7-9 and TRBJ1-1; D perhaps matches TRBD1 (5 bases). Germline CDR1 is SEHNR and CDR2 is FQNEAQ (reference sequence). CDR3 length: 13 amino acids. V dropped 0 bases and J dropped 10 bases, with 12 bases sitting between them.